What follows are 24 T cell receptor beta chains derived from one specimen sequenced in a study of T cell responses to AZD1222 COVID-19 vaccine. Sequenced by immunoSEQ multiplex PCR; TCRdb stores in-frame clones only, minus some. The sample consists of 150,000 to 200,000 clones, about 92% of them appearing once. The specimen comprised peripheral blood, sampled on day 0 of AZD1222 vaccination. The receptors derive from an adult in good health.

The V gene is TRBV3-1 (or the pseudogene TRBV3-2), the J gene TRBJ1-1; D remains unclear. The CDR3 is 13 amino acids. Germline V gene data show CDR1 as LGHDT and CDR2 as YNNKEL (reference sequence). Trimming cost V 2 bases and J 0 bases, with 4 bases left between them. For the CDR3, the DNA is TGTGCCAGCAGCCAACAGCTGAACACTGAAGCTTTCTTT. Amino acid sequence: CASSQQLNTEAFF.

This rearrangement joins TRBV6-5 to TRBJ1-1; D gene unclear. The CDR3 is 14 amino acids. In germline, CDR1 is MNHEY, CDR2 SVGAGI. V lost 2 bases and J 2 bases, leaving 9 bases between the germline ends. CDR3 loop: CASSYLSENTEAFF. The CDR3 coding sequence is TGTGCCAGCAGTTACCTATCCGAAAACACTGAAGCTTTCTTT.

The chain has TRBV7-3 and TRBJ2-5; D remains unclear. CDR1 and CDR2 (germline): SGHTA, FQGTGA. This CDR3 has 13 residues. Trimming shortened V by 4 bases and J by 0 bases, and 6 bases separated the two germline ends. The DNA for the CDR3 is TGTGCCAGCAGCTCACAGTACCAAGAGACCCAGTACTTC. Protein sequence: CASSSQYQETQYF.

This chain uses TRBV30 with TRBJ1-2; D gene ambiguous. CDR1 is GTSNPN, CDR2 SVGIG, per germline (reference sequence). CDR3 size: 14 residues. Trimming left V 1 base short and J 8 bases short, with 17 bases between. For the CDR3, the DNA is TGTGCCTGGAGTGACCCGATACTTCCCTCGGGCTACACCTTC. It is translated as CAWSDPILPSGYTF. Full variable domain (remainder filled in from reference TRBV30 and TRBJ1-2): SQTIHQWPATLVQPVGSPLSLECTVEGTSNPNLYWYRQAAGRGLQLLFYSVGIGQISSEVPQNLSASRPQDRQFILSSKKLLLSDSGFYLCAWSDPILPSGYTFGSGTRLTVV.

This clone was counted once. The rearrangement joins TRBV4-1 to TRBJ1-5; 12 nucleotides line up with TRBD1. CDR1 is MGHRA and CDR2 is YSYEKL in the germline V gene. The CDR3 contains 19 residues. V shed 4 bases and J 5 bases; nucleotides not matched to a gene: 15. CDR3 DNA sequence: TGCGCCAGCAGCCCTAGGGCAGGGACAGGGGGCCAAATCTATCAGCCCCAGCATTTT. Its translation: CASSPRAGTGGQIYQPQHF.

The V gene is TRBV10-3, the J gene TRBJ2-6, with D tentatively TRBD2 (5 bases). The V and J ends lost 9 bases and 1 base respectively, with 7 bases between them. CDR3 length: 13 residues. CDR1 and CDR2 (germline): ENHRY, SYGVKD. The CDR3 bases are TGTGCCATTGGGGAGTCTGGGGCCAACGTCCTGACTTTC. This gives the protein CAIGESGANVLTF.

V usage is TRBV19 and J usage is TRBJ2-2, with 8 bases matching TRBD2. CDR3 size: 14 residues. Germline V gene sequence: CDR1 LNHDA, CDR2 SQIVND (reference sequence). Trimming removed 6 bases from V and 4 bases from J; junction bases left unmatched: 4. CDR3 amino acids: CASRPGLGTGELFF. The CDR3 DNA is TGTGCCAGTAGACCGGGACTAGGCACCGGGGAGCTGTTTTTT.

The chain carries TRBV16 and TRBJ1-6, with 8 bases identical to TRBD1. The germline V gene encodes CDR1 KGHSY and CDR2 FQNENV. The J segment lost 4 bases and the V segment lost 2 bases, leaving 4 bases of the junction unmatched. The CDR3 runs to 16 residues. The CDR3 sequence is CASSQRQGTYNSPLHF. The CDR3, as DNA: TGTGCCAGCAGCCAACGACAGGGGACTTATAATTCACCCCTCCACTTT.

The table lists this clone with a count of one. The chain combines TRBV6-2 or TRBV6-3 with TRBJ1-4; the D gene is possibly TRBD1 (5 bases). Trimming removed 2 bases from V and 8 bases from J, with 12 bases in between. CDR3 length: 14 residues. CDR1 and CDR2 (germline): MNHEY, SVGEGT. CDR3 sequence reads: CASSYPRQSEKLFF. The CDR3 DNA is TGTGCCAGCAGTTACCCCCGACAGTCCGAAAAACTGTTTTTT.

V usage is TRBV6-5 and J usage is TRBJ1-1; possible D gene TRBD1, 5 bases. The CDR3 has 15 residues. With 0 bases removed from V and 5 bases from J, the gap between germline ends came to 13 bases. CDR1 is MNHEY, CDR2 SVGAGI, per germline. CDR3 protein: CASSYSTPRETEAFF. The CDR3 bases are TGTGCCAGCAGTTACTCAACACCCAGGGAGACTGAAGCTTTCTTT.

Only a few counts were recorded for this clone. V gene TRBV7-9 combines with J gene TRBJ1-1; D is undetermined. Germline loops: CDR1 SEHNR, CDR2 FQNEAQ (reference sequence). This CDR3 is built from 13 residues. V was shortened by 5 bases and J by 7 bases, with 14 bases between the two germline ends. The CDR3 DNA follows: TGTGCCAGCAGCCTTAGATCGAGAAGTGAAGCTTTCTTT. Protein product: CASSLRSRSEAFF. The full variable domain, in which reference TRBV7-9 and TRBJ1-1 provide the parts outside the CDR3, is DTGVSQNPRHKITKRGQNVTFRCDPISEHNRLYWYRQTLGQGPEFLTYFQNEAQLEKSRLLSDRFSAERPKGSFSTLEIQRTEQGDSAMYLCASSLRSRSEAFFGQGTRLTVV.

The gene calls are TRBV5-1 and TRBJ1-2, with D tentatively TRBD1 (6 bases). CDR1 and CDR2 from the germline V gene are SGHRS and YFSETQ. The CDR3 length is 14 residues. V lost 0 bases to trimming and J lost 2 bases, with 8 bases between them. CDR3 DNA: TGCGCCAGCAGCTTGGCAGGGGTGAACTATGGCTACACCTTC. It translates to CASSLAGVNYGYTF.

The chain is built from TRBV28 and TRBJ1-4; perhaps TRBD1 as D (6 bases). Looked up from germline, CDR1 is MDHEN and CDR2 is SYDVKM. This CDR3 comprises 15 residues. Trimming shortened V by 5 bases and J by 0 bases, and 10 bases separated the two germline ends. The CDR3, as DNA: TGTGCCAGCAGTCCCCACAGGGCAACTAATGAAAAACTGTTTTTT. Translated, it gives CASSPHRATNEKLFF.

The rearrangement uses TRBV9 and TRBJ1-1, with a possible D match to TRBD1 (6 bases). This CDR3 is 13 amino acids long. Germline V lookup: CDR1 SGDLS, CDR2 YYNGEE. V was shortened by 5 bases and J by 3 bases, with 11 bases between the two germline ends. In DNA form, the CDR3 reads TGTGCCAGCAGTCGAACAGGGTACACTGAAGCTTTCTTT. Its translation is CASSRTGYTEAFF.

V gene TRBV7-8 combines with J gene TRBJ2-5; D is possibly TRBD1 (5 bases). V dropped 3 bases and J dropped 0 bases, with 8 bases sitting between them. The germline gives CDR1 SGHVS, CDR2 FQNEAQ. This CDR3 is 14 amino acids long. DNA of the CDR3: TGTGCCAGCAGCTTTGCACAGGACCAAGAGACCCAGTACTTC. Amino acid sequence: CASSFAQDQETQYF.

This chain joins TRBV9 and TRBJ2-7, with no clear D. Germline V gene sequence: CDR1 SGDLS, CDR2 YYNGEE. This CDR3 has 16 amino acids. Trimming shortened V by 0 bases and J by 0 bases, and 13 bases separated the two germline ends. The CDR3 sequence is CASSVAWQASSYEQYF. In DNA, the CDR3 is TGTGCCAGCAGCGTAGCTTGGCAGGCCTCCTCCTACGAGCAGTACTTC.

This clone came up once. The V gene is TRBV29-1, the J gene TRBJ2-1; D is possibly TRBD1 (5 bases). CDR1 and CDR2 (germline): SQVTM, ANQGSEA. The CDR3 loop spans 11 amino acids. V lost 4 bases and J lost 4, with 5 bases in between. The CDR3 DNA is TGCAGCGTTGCAGGGTACAATGAGCAGTTCTTC. Encoded protein: CSVAGYNEQFF.

The chain combines TRBV6-2 or TRBV6-3 with TRBJ2-7; D perhaps matches TRBD1 (6 bases). V gave up 5 bases and J gave up 5 bases, with 19 bases separating them. The CDR3 has 15 amino acids. Looked up from germline, CDR1 is MNHEY and CDR2 is SVGEGT. The CDR3 reads CASSRPTGPPHEQYF. CDR3 sequence (DNA): TGTGCCAGCAGTCGCCCGACAGGTCCTCCCCACGAGCAGTACTTC.

V usage is TRBV29-1 and J usage is TRBJ1-5, with 9 bases lining up with TRBD1. The V gene end was trimmed by 5 bases and the J gene end by 6 bases; junction bases not matched to a gene: 11. Germline assignment: CDR1 SQVTM and CDR2 ANQGSEA. This CDR3 has 15 residues. The CDR3 region has the DNA TGCAGCGTTCCGGACAGGGGATCGGGTGGTCAGCCCCAGCATTTT. Residues: CSVPDRGSGGQPQHF.

The chain's CDR3 is CATSLRGDSDTQYF. CDR3 DNA: TGTGCCACCAGCTTGCGGGGGGATTCAGATACGCAGTATTTT. The V and J genes are TRBV15 and TRBJ2-3; 8 nucleotides agree with TRBD2. CDR1 and CDR2 from the germline V gene are LNHNV and YYDKDF (reference sequence). The V segment lost 5 bases and the J segment 4 bases; nucleotides outside the gene matches: 5. The CDR3 runs 14 residues.

A single count supports this clone. This chain connects TRBV30 to TRBJ2-5; D is unclear. Deletions cut 0 bases from V and 4 bases from J, with 18 bases between. Germline CDR1 reads GTSNPN; CDR2 reads SVGIG (reference sequence). This CDR3 is built from 16 residues. This CDR3 is CAWSVSFSTPPETQYF. The CDR3 nucleotides are TGTGCCTGGAGTGTAAGTTTCTCGACCCCGCCAGAGACCCAGTACTTC.

The gene calls are TRBV7-9 and TRBJ1-1, with D possibly being TRBD1 (5 bases). Germline CDR1 is SEHNR and CDR2 is FQNEAQ (reference sequence). V lost 1 base to trimming and J lost 6 bases, with 12 bases between them. CDR3 length equals 14 residues. The CDR3 nucleotides are TGTGCCAGCAGCTTAGATCGGGGGACGGCTGAAGCTTTCTTT. Its protein product is CASSLDRGTAEAFF.

This clone was counted between two and nine times. This CDR3 is also generated by other DNA sequences in the sample. CDR3 protein: CASSLGQGVDEQYF. CDR3 nucleotide sequence: TGCGCCAGCAGCTTGGGACAGGGAGTTGACGAGCAGTACTTC. The chain joins TRBV5-1 to TRBJ2-7; TRBD1 aligns across 7 bases. Germline V gene data show CDR1 as SGHRS and CDR2 as YFSETQ. V was pared by 0 bases and J by 5 bases, with 5 bases of the junction left unmatched. This CDR3 contains 14 residues.

This rearrangement joins TRBV4-3 to TRBJ1-5; D call uncertain. The CDR3 runs 13 residues. Trimming took 0 bases from V and 6 from J, leaving 6 bases between them. Germline-derived CDR1 and CDR2 are LGHNA and YSLEER. CDR3 sequence reads: CASSQDWRQPQHF. In DNA form, the CDR3 reads TGCGCCAGCAGCCAAGATTGGCGTCAGCCCCAGCATTTT.